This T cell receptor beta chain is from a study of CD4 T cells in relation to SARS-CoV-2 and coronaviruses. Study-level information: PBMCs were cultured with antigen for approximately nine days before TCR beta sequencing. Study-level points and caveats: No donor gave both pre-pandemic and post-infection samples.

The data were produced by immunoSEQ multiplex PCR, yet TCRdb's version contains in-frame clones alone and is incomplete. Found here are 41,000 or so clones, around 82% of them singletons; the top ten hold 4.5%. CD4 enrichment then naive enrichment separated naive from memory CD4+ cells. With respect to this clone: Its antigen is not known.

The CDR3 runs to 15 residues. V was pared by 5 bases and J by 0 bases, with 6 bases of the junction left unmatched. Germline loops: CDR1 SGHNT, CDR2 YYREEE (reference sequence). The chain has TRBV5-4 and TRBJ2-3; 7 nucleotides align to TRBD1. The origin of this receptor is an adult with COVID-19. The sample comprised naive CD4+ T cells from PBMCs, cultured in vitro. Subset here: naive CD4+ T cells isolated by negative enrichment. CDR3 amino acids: CASRAGTESTDTQYF. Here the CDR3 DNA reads TGTGCCAGCAGAGCAGGGACAGAGAGCACAGATACGCAGTATTTT.